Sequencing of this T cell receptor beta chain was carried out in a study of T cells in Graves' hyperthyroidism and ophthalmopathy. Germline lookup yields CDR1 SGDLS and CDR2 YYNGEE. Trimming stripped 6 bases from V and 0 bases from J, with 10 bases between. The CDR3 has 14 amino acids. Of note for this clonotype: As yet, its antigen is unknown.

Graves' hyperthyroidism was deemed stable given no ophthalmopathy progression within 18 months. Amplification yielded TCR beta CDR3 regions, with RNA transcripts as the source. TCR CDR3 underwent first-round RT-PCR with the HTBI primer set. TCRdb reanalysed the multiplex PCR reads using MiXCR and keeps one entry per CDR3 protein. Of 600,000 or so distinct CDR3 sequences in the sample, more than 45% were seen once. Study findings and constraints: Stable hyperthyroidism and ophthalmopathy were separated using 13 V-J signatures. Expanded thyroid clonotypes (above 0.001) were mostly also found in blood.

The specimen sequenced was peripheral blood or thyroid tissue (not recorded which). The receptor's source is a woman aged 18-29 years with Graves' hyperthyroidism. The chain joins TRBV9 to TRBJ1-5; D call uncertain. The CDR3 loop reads CASTPIGSNQPQHF. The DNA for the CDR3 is TGTGCCAGCACCCCCATCGGTAGCAATCAGCCCCAGCATTTT.